Listed here are 28 T cell receptor beta chains from one sample, sequenced in a study of T cell clonotyping in hematopoietic cell transplantation. TCRdb's table, derived via immunoSEQ multiplex PCR, lists solely in-frame clones and lacks some. The data show 7,000 or so clones, about 91% seen once. Material: PBMCs, obtained 30 days after allogeneic stem cell transplant. These receptors were collected from a female patient between 50 and 59 years old who had an allogeneic stem cell transplant from an unrelated donor, so the T cells may come from the graft donor. Some clones in this sample may be carry-over from other donors' samples.

The CDR3 protein is CASSQDLTGPLSGNTIYF. The CDR3 DNA is TGTGCCAGCAGCCAAGACCTGACAGGTCCCCTCTCTGGAAACACCATATATTTT. J is TRBJ1-3 and V is TRBV4-2, with a tentative D call TRBD1 (6 bases). The germline V gene has CDR1 LGHNA and CDR2 YNFKEQ. Trimming left V 0 bases short and J 0 bases short, with 15 bases between. The CDR3 length is 18 residues.

V and J are TRBV7-9 and TRBJ1-1, with TRBD1 matching 7 bases. This CDR3 is built from 14 residues. Germline CDR1 SEHNR, CDR2 FQNEAQ (reference sequence). Trimming at V came to 5 bases and at J to 1 base, leaving 4 bases not matched to a gene. CDR3 amino acids: CASSTRTGNTEAFF. CDR3 DNA sequence: TGTGCCAGCAGCACACGGACAGGGAACACTGAAGCTTTCTTT.

This clone appeared once. This chain joins TRBV5-1 and TRBJ2-3; 9 nucleotides match TRBD2. The CDR3 covers 15 residues. The trim removed 7 bases at V and 2 bases at J, leaving 8 bases unmatched. The germline V gene has CDR1 SGHRS and CDR2 YFSETQ. The CDR3 DNA follows: TGCGCCAGCGCACCGGGACTAGCAATCACAGATACGCAGTATTTT. Translated, it gives CASAPGLAITDTQYF. Supplemented by reference TRBV5-1 and TRBJ2-3, the full variable domain reads KAGVTQTPRYLIKTRGQQVTLSCSPISGHRSVSWYQQTPGQGLQFLFEYFSETQRNKGNFPGRFSGRQFSNSRSEMNVSTLELGDSALYLCASAPGLAITDTQYFGPGTRLTVL.

The V gene is TRBV19, the J gene TRBJ2-6; 7 positions match TRBD1. Germline V gene data show CDR1 as LNHDA and CDR2 as SQIVND (reference sequence). The V segment lost 4 bases and the J segment 1 base; nucleotides outside the gene matches: 7. The CDR3 extends over 17 amino acids. CDR3: CASSTGGSVSGANVLTF. The CDR3 DNA reads as TGTGCCAGTAGTACAGGGGGAAGCGTTTCTGGGGCCAACGTCCTGACTTTC. The entire variable domain, with the rest obtained from reference TRBV19 and TRBJ2-6, is as follows: DGGITQSPKYLFRKEGQNVTLSCEQNLNHDAMYWYRQDPGQGLRLIYYSQIVNDFQKGDIAEGYSVSREKKESFPLTVTSAQKNPTAFYLCASSTGGSVSGANVLTFGAGSRLTVL.

This chain links TRBV29-1 with TRBJ2-5, with 11 bases that match TRBD1. The CDR3 is 14 amino acids. J gave up 2 bases and V 7 bases, and 6 bases lay outside the gene matches. Germline CDR1 and CDR2: SQVTM and ANQGSEA. CDR3 residues: CSGTGTGGQETQYF. Written as DNA, the CDR3 is TGCAGCGGGACAGGGACAGGGGGTCAAGAGACCCAGTACTTC.

The genes are TRBV25-1 and TRBJ2-7, with D perhaps TRBD2 (6 bases). V lost 1 base to trimming and J lost 7 bases, with 14 bases between them. The CDR3 covers 14 residues. From germline, CDR1 is MGHDK and CDR2 SYGVNS. CDR3 DNA sequence: TGTGCCAGCAGTGAATCCCCCTCGGGGGTGGAGCAGTACTTC. Its protein is CASSESPSGVEQYF.

This chain connects TRBV19 to TRBJ1-1; D is undetermined. V was cut by 6 bases and J by 1 base, with 9 bases left in between. CDR1 and CDR2 (germline): LNHDA, SQIVND (reference sequence). The CDR3 consists of 13 residues. Here the CDR3 DNA reads TGTGCCAGTAGCTGGGAGACGAACACTGAAGCTTTCTTT. Translated, it gives CASSWETNTEAFF.

The chain couples TRBV9 to TRBJ2-2; TRBD2 agrees at 8 bases. CDR1 is SGDLS and CDR2 is YYNGEE in the germline V gene. With V trimmed by 2 bases and J by 3 bases, 3 bases remained unmatched. The CDR3 totals 15 residues. The CDR3 nucleotides read TGTGCCAGCAGCGTCGTCGGGGGGGACACCGGGGAGCTGTTTTTT. Translated, it gives CASSVVGGDTGELFF.

V and J are TRBV6-5 and TRBJ1-1; D is undetermined. The V and J ends lost 10 bases and 4 bases respectively, with 16 bases between them. This CDR3 comprises 13 residues. CDR1 and CDR2 from the germline V gene are MNHEY and SVGAGI. As DNA, the CDR3 is TGTGCCACCCACCTCCAGAGTTTCACTGAAGCTTTCTTT. It specifies CATHLQSFTEAFF.

This chain joins TRBV7-3 and TRBJ1-1; the match to TRBD1 covers 7 bases. Germline V gene data show CDR1 as SGHTA and CDR2 as FQGTGA. V lost 4 bases and J lost 5; bases outside the gene matches: 1. The CDR3 runs to 12 residues. The CDR3 bases are TGTGCCAGCAGCTCAGGGGGAACTGAAGCTTTCTTT. Protein sequence: CASSSGGTEAFF.

V usage is TRBV9 and J usage is TRBJ2-7; 8 nucleotides align to TRBD2. Germline values: CDR1 SGDLS, CDR2 YYNGEE. This CDR3 has 15 amino acids. Losses at the gene ends were 0 bases for V and 0 bases for J; bases not matched to a gene: 2. The CDR3 region is CASSVDSGSSYEQYF. The CDR3 bases are TGTGCCAGCAGCGTAGACAGCGGGAGCTCCTACGAGCAGTACTTC. The full variable domain, its missing parts supplied by reference TRBV9 and TRBJ2-7, is DSGVTQTPKHLITATGQRVTLRCSPRSGDLSVYWYQQSLDQGLQFLIQYYNGEERAKGNILERFSAQQFPDLHSELNLSSLELGDSALYFCASSVDSGSSYEQYFGPGTRLTVT.

The chain employs TRBV7-2 and TRBJ2-3; tentative D call: TRBD2 (6 bases). The CDR3 contains 15 residues. Germline lookup yields CDR1 SGHTA and CDR2 FQGNSA. Trimming took off 5 bases at V and 2 bases at J, with 14 bases between the two ends. This CDR3 is CASSVSGYDTDTQYF. Written as DNA, the CDR3 is TGTGCCAGCAGCGTGAGCGGGTACGACACAGATACGCAGTATTTT.

The genes are TRBV29-1 and TRBJ1-2; a possible D gene is TRBD1 (6 bases). V lost 7 bases and J lost 3, with 21 bases in between. CDR1 is SQVTM and CDR2 is ANQGSEA in the germline V gene. This CDR3 is built from 15 residues. The CDR3 sequence is CSAHQRGSGDYGYTF. The DNA for the CDR3 is TGCAGCGCTCACCAGCGGGGTTCAGGGGACTATGGCTACACCTTC.

The chain uses TRBV10-1 and TRBJ2-4, with 8 bases matching TRBD2. The CDR3 runs to 16 residues. V dropped 1 base and J dropped 8; count of bases not matched to a gene: 10. Germline V gene data show CDR1 as WNHNN and CDR2 as SYGVQD (reference sequence). CDR3 DNA sequence: TGCGCCAGCAGTGAGTTCCCAAGCGGGGGACTGGACATTCAGTACTTC. Its translation is CASSEFPSGGLDIQYF.

The chain combines TRBV2 with TRBJ2-7, with no clear D. V was trimmed by 6 bases and J by 4 bases, leaving 4 bases between them. Germline V gene lookup returns CDR1 SNHLY and CDR2 FYNNEI. The CDR3 is made up of 10 amino acids. Here the CDR3 reads CASREYEQYV. The DNA of the CDR3 is TGTGCCAGCAGGGAATACGAGCAGTACGTC.

CDR3 DNA sequence: TGCAGCTTTGTGGGTTGGGGACTAGCGGGAGAGGGAAACACAGATACGCAGTATTTT. Its protein product is CSFVGWGLAGEGNTDTQYF. The genes are TRBV29-1 and TRBJ2-3; 14 positions match TRBD2. The V gene's germline CDR1 is SQVTM and CDR2 ANQGSEA. Trimming at V came to 8 bases and at J to 2 bases, leaving 18 bases not matched to a gene. CDR3 length: 19 residues.

This clone was picked up one time. The V call is TRBV18, the J call TRBJ2-1; D remains ambiguous. The CDR3 loop spans 16 amino acids. Germline loops: CDR1 KGHSH, CDR2 LQKENI. Trimming left V 1 base short and J 3 bases short, with 13 bases between. The CDR3 is CASSPLGGWGYNEQFF. DNA for the CDR3: TGTGCCAGCTCACCACTAGGTGGCTGGGGCTACAATGAGCAGTTCTTC.

The sample holds one count of this clone. V gene TRBV7-8 combines with J gene TRBJ2-3; D remains unclear. The CDR3 is 15 residues long. Trimming removed 5 bases at V and 2 bases at J, with 14 bases between. CDR1 SGHVS and CDR2 FQNEAQ come from the germline V gene. This CDR3 is CASSIEIATTDTQYF. CDR3 nucleotides: TGTGCCAGCAGCATAGAGATAGCTACCACAGATACGCAGTATTTT.

The chain combines TRBV28 with TRBJ2-3; the match to TRBD2 covers 8 bases. From germline, CDR1 is MDHEN and CDR2 SYDVKM. V shed 6 bases and J 5 bases; nucleotides not matched to a gene: 10. The CDR3 length is 15 residues. CDR3 coding DNA: TGTGCCAGCAGCCCTCCCGGGAGGGCCGGAGATACGCAGTATTTT. Protein: CASSPPGRAGDTQYF.

This chain uses TRBV28 with TRBJ2-7; 12 nucleotides line up with TRBD2. The CDR3 sequence is 14 residues long. Germline V CDR1 and CDR2: MDHEN, SYDVKM. Trimming at V came to 6 bases and at J to 0 bases, leaving 0 bases not matched to a gene. The CDR3 DNA follows: TGTGCCAGCAGGACTAGCGGGAGCTCCTACGAGCAGTACTTC. It translates to CASRTSGSSYEQYF.

This clone has only one observation. The gene calls are TRBV5-1 and TRBJ2-7; D unresolved. V dropped 3 bases and J dropped 1 base, with 2 bases sitting between them. Germline V gives CDR1 SGHRS, CDR2 YFSETQ. The CDR3 runs to 11 residues. CDR3 in amino acids: CASSSSYEQYF. CDR3 DNA sequence: TGCGCCAGCAGCTCTTCCTACGAGCAGTACTTC.

To note about this clone: At one of its ends the junction is not consistent with the germline gene, which may arise from a read error. This sequence joins TRBV30 and TRBJ1-1; D not resolved. The germline V gene encodes CDR1 GTSNPN and CDR2 SVGIG (reference sequence). CDR3 length: 11 amino acids. CDR3 region: CAWSNPTEAFF. In nucleotides, the CDR3 is TGTGCCTGGAGTAATCCCACTGAAGCCTTCTTT.

The rearrangement joins TRBV6-5 to TRBJ1-3; 7 bases are shared with TRBD1. Germline V gene sequence: CDR1 MNHEY, CDR2 SVGAGI. Trimming removed 8 bases from V and 4 bases from J; junction bases left unmatched: 8. The CDR3 covers 14 residues. CDR3 residues: CASSFGDRGNTIYF. In nucleotides, the CDR3 is TGTGCCAGCTCCTTCGGGGACAGAGGAAACACCATATATTTT.

The rearrangement uses TRBV5-6 and TRBJ1-4; no reliable D call. CDR1 is SGHDT, CDR2 YYEEEE, per germline. V shed 4 bases and J shed 8 bases, with 9 bases lying between them. The length of the CDR3 is 12 residues. The CDR3, as DNA: TGTGCCAGCAGCCGCGTGGGGGAAAAACTGTTTTTT. Its translation: CASSRVGEKLFF.

The V gene is TRBV7-2, the J gene TRBJ2-7, with D hard to call. The CDR3 contains 12 residues. CDR1 is SGHTA, CDR2 FQGNSA, per germline. Trimming removed 1 base at V and 7 bases at J, with 8 bases between. The CDR3 bases are TGTGCCAGCAGCTTAGTGGTTTGGGAGCAGTACTTC. It encodes CASSLVVWEQYF.

This clone appeared a few times. This chain connects TRBV4-2 to TRBJ1-2; D is perhaps TRBD1 (6 bases). CDR1 is LGHNA, CDR2 YNFKEQ, per germline. The CDR3 consists of 16 residues. V lost 1 base, J lost 6 bases, and 18 bases lay in between. This CDR3 reads CASSQVSLRGGDGYTF. The CDR3 bases are TGTGCCAGCAGCCAAGTTTCCTTAAGGGGGGGCGATGGCTACACCTTC.

The rearrangement joins TRBV28 to TRBJ1-1; the D is unclear. Germline V gene data show CDR1 as MDHEN and CDR2 as SYDVKM. The V gene lost 7 bases and the J gene lost 0 bases, with 15 bases spanning the gap. The CDR3 consists of 15 residues. The CDR3 sequence is CASIYSDIMNTEAFF. CDR3 DNA: TGTGCCAGCATCTACTCCGACATTATGAACACTGAAGCTTTCTTT.

This clone was picked up one time. The rearrangement joins TRBV27 to TRBJ2-7; D unresolved. V was trimmed by 7 bases and J by 0 bases, leaving 16 bases between them. Germline V gene lookup returns CDR1 MNHEY and CDR2 SMNVEV (reference sequence). The CDR3 is 15 amino acids. In nucleotides, the CDR3 is TGTGCCAGCAAATCCGACGGACCCGGCTCCTACGAGCAGTACTTC. Translating gives CASKSDGPGSYEQYF.